The 8 T cell receptor beta chains given below trace back to one sample, sequenced in a study of molecular identifiers for immune sequencing clone quantification. One entry per CDR3 protein, called by TCRdb with MiXCR from the PCR reads. The data hold approximately 100,000 distinct CDR3 sequences, with roughly 34% observed a single time. Sequencing was performed on naive CD8+ T cells from blood, with Jurkat cell RNA spiked in. Subset: FACS-sorted CD8+CD4-CCR7+CD45RA+ naive T cells. These receptors all come from a human donor in good health. Some libraries in this study had Jurkat cell RNA spiked in.

The chain carries TRBV28 and TRBJ2-7; TRBD2 matches 10 bases. CDR1 is MDHEN and CDR2 is SYDVKM in the germline V gene. The CDR3 extends over 16 amino acids. J was trimmed by 3 bases and V by 2 bases; bases with no gene match: 7. The CDR3 sequence: CASSLRLAGEGYEQYF. CDR3 DNA: TGTGCCAGCAGTTTAAGGCTAGCGGGAGAAGGCTACGAGCAGTACTTC.

This clonotype was counted only a few times. V and J are TRBV4-2 and TRBJ1-2; D unresolved. This CDR3 comprises 17 residues. Germline V gives CDR1 LGHNA, CDR2 YNFKEQ. Deletions cut 0 bases from V and 0 bases from J, with 14 bases between. The CDR3 DNA reads TGTGCCAGCAGCCAAGACTCGGCAAGCCGATCTAACTATGGCTACACCTTC. This codes for CASSQDSASRSNYGYTF.

This clonotype has a single count. One base away lies a much larger clone, so this may be a sequencing read error. This chain joins TRBV3-1 and TRBJ2-7, with D perhaps matching TRBD2 (5 bases). Germline V gene sequence: CDR1 LGHDT, CDR2 YNNKEL (reference sequence). The CDR3 is made up of 13 amino acids. The CDR3 DNA follows: TGTGCCAGCAGCCAAGGAGGGTGGTACGCGCAGTACTTC. Translation gives CASSQGGWYAQYF.

The genes are TRBV14 and TRBJ1-2, with 7 nucleotides matching TRBD1. V lost 2 bases to trimming and J lost 4 bases; unmatched junction nucleotides: 4. From germline, CDR1 is SGHDN and CDR2 FVKESK. CDR3 length: 14 amino acids. In DNA form, the CDR3 reads TGTGCCAGCAGCCAAAGGGGGCTGGTCTATGGCTACACCTTC. It codes for CASSQRGLVYGYTF.

This clonotype was observed at least ten times. The chain combines TRBV28 with TRBJ2-3; D is undetermined. V lost 2 bases, J lost 5 bases, and 8 bases lay in between. CDR3 length equals 13 residues. The germline V gene encodes CDR1 MDHEN and CDR2 SYDVKM. As DNA, the CDR3 is TGTGCCAGCAGTTTAATTGCGGAAGATACGCAGTATTTT. This sequence encodes CASSLIAEDTQYF.

This clonotype came up a few times. An end of the junction differs from the germline gene, which may be a read error. J is TRBJ2-2 and V is TRBV7-6; 7 bases line up with TRBD1. The germline gives CDR1 SGHVS, CDR2 FNYEAQ. CDR3 length: 19 amino acids. The CDR3 region is CASSSDGQAKVANTGELFF. DNA of the CDR3: TGTGCCAGCAGCTCAGACGGACAGGCTAAAGTCGCGAACACCGGAGAGCTGTTTTTT.

The chain carries TRBV28 and TRBJ2-7, with D maybe TRBD2 (6 bases). Per the germline V gene, CDR1 is MDHEN and CDR2 is SYDVKM. CDR3 length: 13 amino acids. The chain's CDR3 is CPGSPGLSYEQYF. The CDR3 DNA is TGTCCCGGCAGTCCGGGACTCAGCTACGAGCAGTACTTC.

Many counts were recorded for this clonotype. The chain links TRBV28 to TRBJ2-5; 7 bases line up with TRBD2. Germline V gene sequence: CDR1 MDHEN, CDR2 SYDVKM. The junction had 7 bases not matched to a gene; V was cut back by 7 bases and J by 5 bases. This CDR3 spans 13 amino acids. In DNA form, the CDR3 reads TGTGCCAGCACGAGGCGGGAGCGGGAGACCCAGTACTTC. It specifies CASTRRERETQYF.